The rows below give T cell receptor beta chains drawn from one sample of a study of cytomegalovirus exposure and HLA in healthy donors. Sequenced by immunoSEQ multiplex PCR; TCRdb stores in-frame clones only, minus some. Among tens of thousands of clones, approximately 94% were seen once, and the ten largest hold approximately 3%. The sequencing sample was made of PBMCs. The receptors shown here come from a woman younger than 30 in good health and CMV-seropositive. Each CDR3 is given with its conserved first and last residue. Clone size is stated in some rows and not others, as once, few, many or a class when expanded.

V gene | clone size | CDR3 protein
TRBV7-3 | - | CASSPSGTTYNEQFF
TRBV29-1 | - | CSLNLERTQYF
TRBV4-1 | - | CASSQDWEAETQYF
TRBV13 | once | CASSLGGAGNQPQHF
TRBV6-5 | once | CASRQTGQETQYF
TRBV5-4 | few | CASSSGTGDFLSGANVLTF
TRBV5-1 | - | CASSFLGAVEETQYF
TRBV28 | - | CASRDRGASRGYTF
TRBV5-1 | - | CASSLREGEKLFF
TRBV7-9 | - | CASRHTGVTQPQHF
TRBV29-1 | - | CSVSGQGYNEQFF
TRBV29-1 | - | CSVKGTVHEQYF
TRBV27 | - | CASRAGTGDDGYTF